A selection of T cell receptor beta chains follows, all from one sample in a study of cytomegalovirus exposure and HLA in healthy donors. Profiled with immunoSEQ multiplex PCR; TCRdb holds only in-frame clones, not every one. The sample has 75,000 to 95,000 clones, and its top ten clones hold approximately 1.5%. The sequencing sample was made of PBMCs. Every receptor here comes from a woman aged 55-75 years in good health and CMV-seronegative. Each CDR3 is given with its conserved first and last residue. A D gene is named only where the DNA matches it firmly.

CASGLGQSNTGELFF	TGTGCTAGTGGTTTAGGACAGTCGAACACCGGGGAGCTGTTTTTT	TRBV12-5	TRBJ2-2	.
CASGEGSAGTYEQYF	TGTGCCAGCGGGGAGGGTTCCGCGGGTACCTACGAGCAGTACTTC	TRBV6-5	TRBJ2-7	TRBD2
CASTAWAGGEAFF	TGTGCCAGCACCGCTTGGGCAGGGGGAGAAGCTTTCTTT	TRBV28	TRBJ1-1	TRBD1
CASSQELLGGKNTEAFF	TGTGCCAGCAGCCAAGAGCTTTTGGGGGGGAAGAACACTGAAGCTTTCTTT	TRBV4-2	TRBJ1-1	.
CASSSPTSVTDTQYF	TGCGCCAGCAGCTCCCCTACTAGCGTCACAGATACGCAGTATTTT	TRBV5-1	TRBJ2-3	TRBD2
CASSVGLIKETQYF	TGTGCCAGCAGCGTCGGACTAATAAAAGAGACCCAGTACTTC	TRBV9	TRBJ2-5	.
CASSPTSGAYNEQFF	TGTGCCAGCAGCCCGACTAGCGGAGCCTACAATGAGCAGTTCTTC	TRBV7-3	TRBJ2-1	TRBD2
CASSTPGHSYEQYF	TGTGCCAGCAGTACTCCGGGACACTCCTACGAGCAGTACTTC	TRBV6-1	TRBJ2-7	.
CASSLIPRGSGANVLTF	TGTGCCAGCAGCCTAATACCCAGGGGCTCTGGGGCCAACGTCCTGACTTTC	TRBV11-2	TRBJ2-6	.
CASSQDRGYNEQFF	TGTGCCAGCAGCCAGGACAGGGGGTACAATGAGCAGTTCTTC	TRBV7-2	TRBJ2-1	TRBD1
CASSPYPMDSAEQYF	TGTGCCAGCAGTCCTTATCCCATGGACAGCGCCGAGCAGTACTTC	TRBV28	TRBJ2-7	.
CASSLAPGADYNEQFF	TGCGCCAGCAGCTTGGCGCCAGGGGCCGATTACAATGAGCAGTTCTTC	TRBV5-1	TRBJ2-1	.
CASSLARAGVEDTQYF	TGCGCCAGCAGCTTGGCGCGAGCGGGAGTGGAGGATACGCAGTATTTT	TRBV5-1	TRBJ2-3	TRBD2
CASSVGQPQETQYF	TGCGCCAGCAGCGTGGGACAGCCACAAGAGACCCAGTACTTC	TRBV5-1	TRBJ2-5	TRBD1
CATSRGPLAPEGETQYF	TGTGCCACCAGCAGAGGGCCCCTAGCGCCTGAGGGAGAGACCCAGTACTTC	TRBV15	TRBJ2-5	.
CASSGQQGKPQHF	TGTGCCAGCAGTGGCCAACAGGGGAAGCCCCAGCATTTT	TRBV6-5	TRBJ1-5	TRBD1
CASSSGTVEWTNVLTF	TGTGCCAGCAGCTCCGGGACAGTGGAATGGACCAACGTCCTGACTTTC	TRBV7-9	TRBJ2-6	TRBD1
CASSSGIDEQFF	TGCGCCAGCAGCTCGGGGATTGATGAGCAGTTCTTC	TRBV5-1	TRBJ2-1	.
CASSLGQGANEAFF	TGTGCCAGCAGCTTGGGGCAGGGGGCGAATGAAGCTTTCTTT	TRBV5-8	TRBJ1-1	TRBD1
CASVRGGGTEAFF	TGTGCCAGCGTAAGGGGAGGTGGGACTGAAGCTTTCTTT	TRBV7-6	TRBJ1-1	.
CASRQGYTTPPYEQYF	TGTGCCAGCAGGCAGGGTTACACAACTCCCCCCTACGAGCAGTACTTC	TRBV27	TRBJ2-7	.
CASSITGNPENTIYF	TGCGCCAGCAGCATAACAGGGAACCCGGAAAACACCATATATTTT	TRBV5-1	TRBJ1-3	.
CASSLGGQAGSRGYTF	TGTGCCAGCAGCTTAGGAGGACAAGCAGGGTCTCGTGGCTACACCTTC	TRBV11-2	TRBJ1-2	.
CASSPLGQAPTGELFF	TGTGCCAGCTCACCACTGGGACAGGCTCCCACCGGGGAGCTGTTTTTT	TRBV18	TRBJ2-2	TRBD1
CASSFDSRGKLFF	TGTGCCAGCAGCTTTGATAGTAGGGGAAAACTGTTTTTT	TRBV7-9	TRBJ1-4	.
CASSVDPGPFTSTDTQYF	TGTGCCAGCAGTGTAGACCCTGGGCCCTTTACTAGCACAGATACGCAGTATTTT	TRBV2	TRBJ2-3	.
CAWLAGDYNEQFF	TGTGCCTGGCTAGCGGGAGACTACAATGAGCAGTTCTTC	TRBV30	TRBJ2-1	TRBD2
CASSQARTGLGAGANVLTF	TGTGCCAGCAGCCAAGCCCGAACAGGGTTAGGGGCTGGGGCCAACGTCCTGACTTTC	TRBV14	TRBJ2-6	.
CASSKVNRKNIQYF	TGTGCCAGCAGCAAAGTCAACAGGAAAAACATTCAGTACTTC	TRBV21-1	TRBJ2-4	.
CASSWTGGKDTEAFF	TGTGCCAGCAGCTGGACAGGGGGCAAGGACACTGAAGCTTTCTTT	TRBV7-9	TRBJ1-1	TRBD1
CASTSGTGRYEQYF	TGTGCCAGTACTTCCGGGACAGGAAGATACGAGCAGTACTTC	TRBV19	TRBJ2-7	TRBD1
CASSLFGRVNTEAFF	TGTGCCAGCAGTTTATTTGGCAGGGTGAACACTGAAGCTTTCTTT	TRBV28	TRBJ1-1	.
CASSTIAGGPETQYF	TGTGCCAGTAGTACAATAGCGGGAGGGCCGGAGACCCAGTACTTC	TRBV19	TRBJ2-5	TRBD2
CASGDRANTEAFF	TGTGCCAGTGGAGACAGGGCAAACACTGAAGCTTTCTTT	TRBV19	TRBJ1-1	TRBD1
CASGKGDEQYF	TGCGCCAGCGGGAAGGGAGACGAGCAGTACTTC	TRBV10-2	TRBJ2-7	.
CASSVFEGTEAFF	TGTGCCAGCAGTGTCTTCGAGGGCACTGAAGCTTTCTTT	TRBV2	TRBJ1-1	.
CATTGRGNGYTF	TGTGCCACTACAGGAAGGGGGAATGGCTACACCTTC	TRBV7-9	TRBJ1-2	.
CASSSKTGQGYNEQFF	TGTGCCAGCAGCTCTAAGACGGGACAGGGTTACAATGAGCAGTTCTTC	TRBV7-2	TRBJ2-1	TRBD1
CASSSTRNNEKLFF	TGTGCCAGCAGCTCAACGAGGAATAATGAAAAACTGTTTTTT	TRBV7-9	TRBJ1-4	.
CASDRGTDYEQYF	TGTGCCAGCGACAGGGGGACGGACTACGAGCAGTACTTC	TRBV2	TRBJ2-7	TRBD1
CASSQTELYNEQFF	TGTGCCAGCAGCCAGACAGAGCTTTACAATGAGCAGTTCTTC	TRBV6-5	TRBJ2-1	.
CASGLGTGNYGYTF	TGTGCTAGTGGTTTGGGGACAGGGAACTATGGCTACACCTTC	TRBV12-5	TRBJ1-2	TRBD1